What follows is one T cell receptor beta chain and its context. The data stem from a study of blood T cell repertoires in COVID-19. Overall study context: T cells, B-cell-depleted T cells, or PBMCs supplied cDNA or gDNA.

This CDR3 has 14 residues. The J segment lost 0 bases and the V segment lost 4 bases, leaving 4 bases of the junction unmatched. The germline gives CDR1 SGDLS, CDR2 YYNGEE. Measured with immunoSEQ multiplex PCR; TCRdb has only the in-frame clones, and not every one. The sample has some 110,000 clones, around nine tenths seen once. The sequenced sample consisted of peripheral blood. The chain joins TRBV9 to TRBJ2-7; 7 bases agree with TRBD1. This sequence originates from a man in his forties with acute or convalescent COVID-19. CDR3 DNA sequence: TGTGCCAGCAGCCCTGGGACAGACTCCTACGAGCAGTACTTC. Translation gives CASSPGTDSYEQYF.